This is a list of T cell receptor beta chains from one sample in a study of shared clonotypes between healthy human individuals. Assay: immunoSEQ multiplex PCR; the TCRdb copy retains only in-frame clones and omits some. This table holds 2 million to 3 million clones, roughly 93% found once. The sample consisted of naive CD4+ T cells from PBMCs. These receptors came from a man younger than 35 in good health. Some clones in this sample may be carry-over from other donors' samples. The CDR3 runs from the conserved cysteine through the conserved F or W. The order of the fields is CDR3 length, D gene, V gene, J gene, clone size, CDR3 DNA, CDR3 protein. The D gene is left open where the match is weak. Only some rows state a clone size, as once, few, many or a class for expanded clones.

len: 13; d_gene: TRBD1; v_gene: TRBV5-6; j_gene: TRBJ1-4; abundance: .; CDR3nt: TGTGCCAGCAGCTTCGACAGGGGCGGCTCCCTGTTTTTT; CDR3aa: CASSFDRGGSLFF
len: 14; d_gene: .; v_gene: TRBV30; j_gene: TRBJ1-2; abundance: .; CDR3nt: TGTGCCTGGGGACCCCTTTCGTCTAACTATGGCTACACCTTC; CDR3aa: CAWGPLSSNYGYTF
len: 13; d_gene: .; v_gene: TRBV11-3; j_gene: TRBJ1-1; abundance: .; CDR3nt: TGTGCCAGCAGCTTGTTGGCGTCGACTGAAGCTTTCTTT; CDR3aa: CASSLLASTEAFF
len: 16; d_gene: .; v_gene: TRBV7-9; j_gene: TRBJ1-2; abundance: .; CDR3nt: TGTGCCAGCAGCCCTACCGGGTCCAACACTAACTATGGCTACACCTTC; CDR3aa: CASSPTGSNTNYGYTF
len: 15; d_gene: TRBD1; v_gene: TRBV10-1; j_gene: TRBJ1-4; abundance: .; CDR3nt: TGCGCCAGCAGCCAAGGGACAGCAACTAATGAAAAACTGTTTTTT; CDR3aa: CASSQGTATNEKLFF
len: 14; d_gene: .; v_gene: TRBV7-9; j_gene: TRBJ1-4; abundance: .; CDR3nt: TGTGCCAGCAGCTTGGGGGGACCTAATGAAAAACTGTTTTTT; CDR3aa: CASSLGGPNEKLFF
len: 16; d_gene: TRBD2; v_gene: TRBV7-9; j_gene: TRBJ2-1; abundance: .; CDR3nt: TGTGCCAGCAGCTTAGCGGCTAGCGGGAGAAGCAATGAGCAGTTCTTC; CDR3aa: CASSLAASGRSNEQFF
len: 14; d_gene: .; v_gene: TRBV5-1; j_gene: TRBJ1-4; abundance: .; CDR3nt: TGCGCCAGCAGCTTGGCCGGGTTTGATGAAAAACTGTTTTTT; CDR3aa: CASSLAGFDEKLFF
len: 17; d_gene: TRBD2; v_gene: TRBV5-1; j_gene: TRBJ2-1; abundance: once; CDR3nt: TGCGCCAGCAGCTTGGTAGCGGCGGCGGGAGGGAGCAATGAGCAGTTCTTC; CDR3aa: CASSLVAAAGGSNEQFF
len: 15; d_gene: .; v_gene: TRBV5-6; j_gene: TRBJ1-1; abundance: .; CDR3nt: TGTGCCAGCATCCTTTTCCGCAGATCAAACACTGAAGCTTTCTTT; CDR3aa: CASILFRRSNTEAFF
len: 15; d_gene: .; v_gene: TRBV4-2; j_gene: TRBJ1-1; abundance: .; CDR3nt: TGTGCCAGCAGCCAAGATTGGACGGTGAACACTGAAGCTTTCTTT; CDR3aa: CASSQDWTVNTEAFF